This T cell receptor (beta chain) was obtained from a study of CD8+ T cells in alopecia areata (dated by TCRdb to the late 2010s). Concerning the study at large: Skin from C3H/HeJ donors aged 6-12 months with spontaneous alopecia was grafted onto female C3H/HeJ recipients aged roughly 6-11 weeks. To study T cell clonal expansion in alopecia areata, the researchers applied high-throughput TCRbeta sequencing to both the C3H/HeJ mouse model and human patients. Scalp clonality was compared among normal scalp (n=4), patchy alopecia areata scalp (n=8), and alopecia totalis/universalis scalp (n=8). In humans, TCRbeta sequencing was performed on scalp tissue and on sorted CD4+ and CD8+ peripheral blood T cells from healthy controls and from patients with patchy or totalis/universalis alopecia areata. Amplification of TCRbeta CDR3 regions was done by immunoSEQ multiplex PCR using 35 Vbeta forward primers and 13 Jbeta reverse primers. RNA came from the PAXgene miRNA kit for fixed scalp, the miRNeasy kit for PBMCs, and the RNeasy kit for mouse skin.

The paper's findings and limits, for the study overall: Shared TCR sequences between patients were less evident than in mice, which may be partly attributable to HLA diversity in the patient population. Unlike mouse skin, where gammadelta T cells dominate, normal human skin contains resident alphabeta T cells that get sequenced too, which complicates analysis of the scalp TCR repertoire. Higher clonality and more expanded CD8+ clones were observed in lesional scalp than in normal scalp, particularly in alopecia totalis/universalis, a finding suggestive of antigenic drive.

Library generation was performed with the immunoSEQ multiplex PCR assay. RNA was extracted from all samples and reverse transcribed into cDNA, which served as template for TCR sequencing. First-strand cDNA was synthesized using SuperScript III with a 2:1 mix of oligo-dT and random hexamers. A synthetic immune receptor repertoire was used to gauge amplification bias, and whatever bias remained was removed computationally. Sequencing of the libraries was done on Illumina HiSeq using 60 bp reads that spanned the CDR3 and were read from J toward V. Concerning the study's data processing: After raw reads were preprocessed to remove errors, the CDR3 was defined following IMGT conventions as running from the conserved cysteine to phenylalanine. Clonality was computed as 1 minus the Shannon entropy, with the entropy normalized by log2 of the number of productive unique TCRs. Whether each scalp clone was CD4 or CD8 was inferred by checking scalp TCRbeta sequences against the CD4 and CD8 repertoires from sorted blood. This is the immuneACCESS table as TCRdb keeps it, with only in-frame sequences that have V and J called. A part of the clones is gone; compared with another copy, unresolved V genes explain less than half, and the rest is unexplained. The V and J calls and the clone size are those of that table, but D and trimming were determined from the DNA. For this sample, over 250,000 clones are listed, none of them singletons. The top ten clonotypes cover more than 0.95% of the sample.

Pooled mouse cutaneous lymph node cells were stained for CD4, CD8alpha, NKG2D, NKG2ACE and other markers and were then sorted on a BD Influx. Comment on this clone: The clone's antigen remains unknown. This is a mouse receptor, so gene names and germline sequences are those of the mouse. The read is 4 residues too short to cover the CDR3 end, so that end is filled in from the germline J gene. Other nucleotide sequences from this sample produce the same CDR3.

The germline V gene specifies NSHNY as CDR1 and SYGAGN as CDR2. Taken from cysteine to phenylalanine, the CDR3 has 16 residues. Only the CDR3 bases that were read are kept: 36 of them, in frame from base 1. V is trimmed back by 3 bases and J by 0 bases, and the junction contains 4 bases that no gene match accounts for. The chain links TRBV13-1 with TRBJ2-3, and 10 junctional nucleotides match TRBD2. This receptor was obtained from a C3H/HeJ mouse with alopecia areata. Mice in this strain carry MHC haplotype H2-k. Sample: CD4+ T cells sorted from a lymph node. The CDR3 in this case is CASSAGLGASAETLYF. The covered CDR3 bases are TGTGCCAGCAGTGCTGGACTGGGGGCTAGTGCAGAA.